This is a list of T cell receptor beta chains from one sample in a study of human T cells and chemical hapten exposure. TCRdb recomputed calls from the RACE reads with MiXCR, one row per CDR3 protein. This table holds about 40,000 distinct CDR3 sequences, around 3% found once. The sample in question was whole blood, obtained in connection with sensitization to the hapten diphenylcyclopropenone (DPC). All receptors derive from a man in his forties with alopecia areata. Some clones in this sample may be carry-over from other donors' samples. Each CDR3 is given with its conserved first and last residue. Each record gives: CDR3 length, V gene, J gene, clone size, D gene, CDR3 DNA, CDR3 protein. A D gene is named only where the DNA matches it firmly. Where a row states a size, it is once, few, many or the class of an expanded clone; other rows omit it.

cdr3_length: 14
v_call: TRBV27
j_call: TRBJ2-1
clone_size: few
d_call: NA
cdr3_nt: TGTGCCAGCAGGCTAGCGCTCTCCTACAATGAGCAGTTCTTC
cdr3_aa: CASRLALSYNEQFF

cdr3_length: 18
v_call: TRBV21-1
j_call: TRBJ1-5
clone_size: many
d_call: NA
cdr3_nt: TGTGCCAGCAGCAAATCGGAGGAGTCAGCCTATAGCAATCAGCCCCAGCATTTT
cdr3_aa: CASSKSEESAYSNQPQHF

cdr3_length: 14
v_call: TRBV12-3/TRBV12-4
j_call: TRBJ2-7
clone_size: many
d_call: NA
cdr3_nt: TGTGCCAGCACCCCGGGATTTGCCTCCTACGAGCAGTACTTC
cdr3_aa: CASTPGFASYEQYF

cdr3_length: 13
v_call: TRBV3-1
j_call: TRBJ2-3
clone_size: many
d_call: NA
cdr3_nt: TGTGCCAGCAGCGACTGGACCACAGATACGCAGTATTTT
cdr3_aa: CASSDWTTDTQYF

cdr3_length: 15
v_call: TRBV10-3
j_call: TRBJ1-4
clone_size: many
d_call: NA
cdr3_nt: TGTGCCACGAGGGACGGATCTTCAACTAATGAAAAACTGTTTTTT
cdr3_aa: CATRDGSSTNEKLFF

cdr3_length: 15
v_call: TRBV20-1
j_call: TRBJ2-7
clone_size: many
d_call: TRBD2
cdr3_nt: TGCAGTGCTAGATCACTAGCGGGAAAGGGGTACGAGCAGTACTTC
cdr3_aa: CSARSLAGKGYEQYF

cdr3_length: 14
v_call: TRBV27
j_call: TRBJ2-3
clone_size: many
d_call: NA
cdr3_nt: TGTGCCAGCAGATGGGGCGGGGGCCCAGATACGCAGTATTTT
cdr3_aa: CASRWGGGPDTQYF

cdr3_length: 14
v_call: TRBV7-9
j_call: TRBJ1-5
clone_size: many
d_call: NA
cdr3_nt: TGTGCCAGCAGCCATGGGGGGGGGGGACAGCCCCAGCATTTT
cdr3_aa: CASSHGGGGQPQHF

cdr3_length: 11
v_call: TRBV28
j_call: TRBJ2-3
clone_size: many
d_call: NA
cdr3_nt: TGTGCCAGCACCACCACGGGTACGCAGTATTTT
cdr3_aa: CASTTTGTQYF

cdr3_length: 13
v_call: TRBV6-2/TRBV6-3
j_call: TRBJ1-2
clone_size: many
d_call: NA
cdr3_nt: TGTGCCAGCAGTCCGGGACGGAACTATGGCTACACCTTC
cdr3_aa: CASSPGRNYGYTF

cdr3_length: 13
v_call: TRBV3-1
j_call: TRBJ1-1
clone_size: many
d_call: NA
cdr3_nt: TGTGCCAGCAGCCATTCCGGCGGTGCTGAAGCTTTCTTT
cdr3_aa: CASSHSGGAEAFF

cdr3_length: 16
v_call: TRBV6-5
j_call: TRBJ1-5
clone_size: many
d_call: TRBD1
cdr3_nt: TGTGCCAGCAGCCGGGACAGAGTATATAGCAATCAGCCCCAGCATTTT
cdr3_aa: CASSRDRVYSNQPQHF

cdr3_length: 15
v_call: TRBV15
j_call: TRBJ2-1
clone_size: many
d_call: NA
cdr3_nt: TGTGCCACCAGCAGAGGTTTAGCGTCCTACAATGAGCAGTTCTTC
cdr3_aa: CATSRGLASYNEQFF

cdr3_length: 13
v_call: TRBV6-1
j_call: TRBJ2-1
clone_size: NA
d_call: NA
cdr3_nt: TGTGCCAGCACCGAGCGCCCCTACAATGAGCAGTTCTTC
cdr3_aa: CASTERPYNEQFF

cdr3_length: 15
v_call: TRBV6-5
j_call: TRBJ2-7
clone_size: many
d_call: NA
cdr3_nt: TGTGCCAGCACCTACAGGCTGGGGATCCTCTACGAGCAGTACTTC
cdr3_aa: CASTYRLGILYEQYF

cdr3_length: 15
v_call: TRBV12-3/TRBV12-4
j_call: TRBJ2-7
clone_size: many
d_call: TRBD1
cdr3_nt: TGTGCCAGCAGTTTAGCCGGGACAGGGAGAAACGAGCAGTACTTC
cdr3_aa: CASSLAGTGRNEQYF

cdr3_length: 17
v_call: TRBV4-1
j_call: TRBJ2-1
clone_size: many
d_call: TRBD2
cdr3_nt: TGCGCCAGCAGCCAAGCCTCTACTAGCGGGAGGCGGAATGAGCAGTTCTTC
cdr3_aa: CASSQASTSGRRNEQFF

cdr3_length: 17
v_call: TRBV24-1
j_call: TRBJ2-1
clone_size: many
d_call: TRBD1
cdr3_nt: TGTGCCACCAGTGATTTGCACGAGACAGGGGGGTACAATGAGCAGTTCTTC
cdr3_aa: CATSDLHETGGYNEQFF

cdr3_length: 12
v_call: TRBV7-6
j_call: TRBJ2-1
clone_size: many
d_call: NA
cdr3_nt: TGTGCCAGCAGCTTAGCTAACAATGAGCAGTTCTTC
cdr3_aa: CASSLANNEQFF

cdr3_length: 15
v_call: TRBV25-1
j_call: TRBJ2-3
clone_size: many
d_call: NA
cdr3_nt: TGTGCCAGCAGTGAAACCGCCAGGGTGGCAGATACGCAGTATTTT
cdr3_aa: CASSETARVADTQYF

cdr3_length: 15
v_call: TRBV5-1
j_call: TRBJ1-4
clone_size: many
d_call: NA
cdr3_nt: TGCGCCAGCAGCCCTTCGGGACGGCGCGATGAAAAACTGTTTTTT
cdr3_aa: CASSPSGRRDEKLFF

cdr3_length: 14
v_call: TRBV15
j_call: TRBJ2-7
clone_size: many
d_call: NA
cdr3_nt: TGTGCCACCAGCAGAGATCGGCCACTCGCCGAGCAGTACTTC
cdr3_aa: CATSRDRPLAEQYF

cdr3_length: 14
v_call: TRBV19
j_call: TRBJ2-3
clone_size: few
d_call: NA
cdr3_nt: TGTGCCAGTCGCTCAGGGATGAGCACAGATACGCAGTATTTT
cdr3_aa: CASRSGMSTDTQYF

cdr3_length: 14
v_call: TRBV5-1
j_call: TRBJ2-3
clone_size: many
d_call: NA
cdr3_nt: TGCGCCAGCAGCGGGGACCAGTGGTATGATACGCAGTATTTT
cdr3_aa: CASSGDQWYDTQYF

cdr3_length: 13
v_call: TRBV28
j_call: TRBJ1-5
clone_size: many
d_call: NA
cdr3_nt: TGTGCCACCAATAGAGGAAATAATCAGCCCCAGCATTTT
cdr3_aa: CATNRGNNQPQHF

cdr3_length: 13
v_call: TRBV6-2/TRBV6-3
j_call: TRBJ1-2
clone_size: many
d_call: TRBD1
cdr3_nt: TGTGCCAGCAGGACAGGGGTGAACTATGGCTACACCTTC
cdr3_aa: CASRTGVNYGYTF

cdr3_length: 13
v_call: TRBV20-1
j_call: TRBJ2-7
clone_size: many
d_call: TRBD1
cdr3_nt: TGCAGTGCACGGGACAGGGTCCAGGGCGAGCAGTACTTC
cdr3_aa: CSARDRVQGEQYF

cdr3_length: 14
v_call: TRBV12-3/TRBV12-4
j_call: TRBJ1-6
clone_size: many
d_call: NA
cdr3_nt: TGTGCCAGCAGTTTGGAGGGAGGGAGTTCACCCCTCCACTTT
cdr3_aa: CASSLEGGSSPLHF

cdr3_length: 15
v_call: TRBV5-1
j_call: TRBJ2-7
clone_size: many
d_call: NA
cdr3_nt: TGCGCCAGCAGCTCCCGACAGGCACCGGGTCACGAGCAGTACTTC
cdr3_aa: CASSSRQAPGHEQYF

cdr3_length: 19
v_call: TRBV11-2
j_call: TRBJ2-1
clone_size: many
d_call: TRBD2
cdr3_nt: TGTGCCAGCAGCTTAGGGCAGGGGTCTAGCGGGAGGCGCGGCAATGAGCAGTTCTTC
cdr3_aa: CASSLGQGSSGRRGNEQFF

cdr3_length: 13
v_call: TRBV12-3/TRBV12-4
j_call: TRBJ2-1
clone_size: many
d_call: NA
cdr3_nt: TGTGCCAGCAGTTCGCTAGAATACAATGAGCAGTTCTTC
cdr3_aa: CASSSLEYNEQFF

cdr3_length: 15
v_call: TRBV20-1
j_call: TRBJ2-5
clone_size: many
d_call: NA
cdr3_nt: TGCAGTGCTAGAGAGGAGGGGACGGCCAAAGAGACCCAGTACTTC
cdr3_aa: CSAREEGTAKETQYF

cdr3_length: 12
v_call: TRBV29-1
j_call: TRBJ1-2
clone_size: many
d_call: TRBD1
cdr3_nt: TGCAGCGTTGAGGGGACAGGGGATGGCTACACCTTC
cdr3_aa: CSVEGTGDGYTF

cdr3_length: 13
v_call: TRBV29-1
j_call: TRBJ2-1
clone_size: many
d_call: NA
cdr3_nt: TGCAGCGTTTCCACGGGCCTTTACAATGAGCAGTTCTTC
cdr3_aa: CSVSTGLYNEQFF

cdr3_length: 14
v_call: TRBV29-1
j_call: TRBJ1-4
clone_size: NA
d_call: NA
cdr3_nt: TGCAGCGTTGAATTAGGGTATGCTAATGAAAAACTGTTTTTT
cdr3_aa: CSVELGYANEKLFF

cdr3_length: 13
v_call: TRBV6-4
j_call: TRBJ2-2
clone_size: many
d_call: NA
cdr3_nt: TGTGCCAGCAGTGACTCCCCCACCGGGGAGCTGTTTTTT
cdr3_aa: CASSDSPTGELFF

cdr3_length: 11
v_call: TRBV12-3/TRBV12-4
j_call: TRBJ2-3
clone_size: many
d_call: NA
cdr3_nt: TGTGCCAGCCTAAGAAGAGATACGCAGTATTTT
cdr3_aa: CASLRRDTQYF